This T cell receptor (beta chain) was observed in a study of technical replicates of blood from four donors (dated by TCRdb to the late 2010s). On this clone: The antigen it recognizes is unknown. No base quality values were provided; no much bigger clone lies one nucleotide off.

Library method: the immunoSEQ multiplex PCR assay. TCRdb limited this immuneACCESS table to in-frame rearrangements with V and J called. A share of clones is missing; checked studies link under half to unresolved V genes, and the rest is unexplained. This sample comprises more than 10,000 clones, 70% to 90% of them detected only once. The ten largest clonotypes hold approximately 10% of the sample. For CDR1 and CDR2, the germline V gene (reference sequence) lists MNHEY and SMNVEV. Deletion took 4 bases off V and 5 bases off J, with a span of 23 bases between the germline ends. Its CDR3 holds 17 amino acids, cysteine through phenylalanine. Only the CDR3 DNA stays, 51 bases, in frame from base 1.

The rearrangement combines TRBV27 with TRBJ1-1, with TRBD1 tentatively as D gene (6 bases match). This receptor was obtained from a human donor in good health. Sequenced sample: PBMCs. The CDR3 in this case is CASSSAWNRDYATEAFF. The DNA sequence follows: TGTGCCAGCAGTTCTGCCTGGAACAGGGATTATGCGACTGAAGCTTTCTTT.